Sequencing of this T cell receptor beta chain was carried out in a study of monozygotic twins with inflammatory bowel disease. Broader study findings: For repertoire similarity, concordant twins did not differ from discordant twins, possibly because power was limited. Clonotype overlap with others was lower in IBD patients than in healthy twins, a difference that was greatest with disease activity.

Per germline, CDR1 SGHNT and CDR2 YYREEE (reference sequence). This CDR3 region has 13 residues. TCRdb re-called the 5' RACE reads and gives one entry per CDR3 protein, without DNA. The sample table sets out approximately 300,000 distinct CDR3 sequences. As regards this clonotype: The antigen remains unidentified.

The J gene is TRBJ2-5, the V gene TRBV5-4; absent DNA, TCRdb's TRBD1 call cannot be checked. The sequence derives from a human donor with ulcerative colitis or Crohn's disease, or a healthy co-twin of an affected twin (not recorded which). Sequencing input: blood. The CDR3 spells CASKTGWAETQYF.